This TCR beta chain was profiled in a study of spatial heterogeneity in lung cancer. TCRdb analysed the 5' RACE reads with MiXCR anew, one entry per CDR3 protein. This table holds some 28,000 distinct CDR3 sequences, around 8.4% found once. This clonotype has ten or more counts. The time point: sample taken at primary tumor resection. Unsorted tumor, nontumor lung tissue or cryopreserved PBMC supplied the whole RNA. The donor group consisted of roughly 76 patients who had untreated, early-stage non-small cell lung cancer. From germline, CDR1 is KGHSH and CDR2 LQKENI. This CDR3 is 17 amino acids long. Trimming stripped 0 bases from V and 4 bases from J, with 15 bases between.

This sample comprised PBMCs, obtained at surgery. The clonotype was recovered from a female donor with early-stage non-small cell lung cancer. This chain joins TRBV18 and TRBJ1-4; D gene ambiguous. The CDR3 coding sequence is TGTGCCAGCTCACCACCGTTCAGCGGGTTATTTAATGAAAAACTGTTTTTT. It is translated as CASSPPFSGLFNEKLFF.